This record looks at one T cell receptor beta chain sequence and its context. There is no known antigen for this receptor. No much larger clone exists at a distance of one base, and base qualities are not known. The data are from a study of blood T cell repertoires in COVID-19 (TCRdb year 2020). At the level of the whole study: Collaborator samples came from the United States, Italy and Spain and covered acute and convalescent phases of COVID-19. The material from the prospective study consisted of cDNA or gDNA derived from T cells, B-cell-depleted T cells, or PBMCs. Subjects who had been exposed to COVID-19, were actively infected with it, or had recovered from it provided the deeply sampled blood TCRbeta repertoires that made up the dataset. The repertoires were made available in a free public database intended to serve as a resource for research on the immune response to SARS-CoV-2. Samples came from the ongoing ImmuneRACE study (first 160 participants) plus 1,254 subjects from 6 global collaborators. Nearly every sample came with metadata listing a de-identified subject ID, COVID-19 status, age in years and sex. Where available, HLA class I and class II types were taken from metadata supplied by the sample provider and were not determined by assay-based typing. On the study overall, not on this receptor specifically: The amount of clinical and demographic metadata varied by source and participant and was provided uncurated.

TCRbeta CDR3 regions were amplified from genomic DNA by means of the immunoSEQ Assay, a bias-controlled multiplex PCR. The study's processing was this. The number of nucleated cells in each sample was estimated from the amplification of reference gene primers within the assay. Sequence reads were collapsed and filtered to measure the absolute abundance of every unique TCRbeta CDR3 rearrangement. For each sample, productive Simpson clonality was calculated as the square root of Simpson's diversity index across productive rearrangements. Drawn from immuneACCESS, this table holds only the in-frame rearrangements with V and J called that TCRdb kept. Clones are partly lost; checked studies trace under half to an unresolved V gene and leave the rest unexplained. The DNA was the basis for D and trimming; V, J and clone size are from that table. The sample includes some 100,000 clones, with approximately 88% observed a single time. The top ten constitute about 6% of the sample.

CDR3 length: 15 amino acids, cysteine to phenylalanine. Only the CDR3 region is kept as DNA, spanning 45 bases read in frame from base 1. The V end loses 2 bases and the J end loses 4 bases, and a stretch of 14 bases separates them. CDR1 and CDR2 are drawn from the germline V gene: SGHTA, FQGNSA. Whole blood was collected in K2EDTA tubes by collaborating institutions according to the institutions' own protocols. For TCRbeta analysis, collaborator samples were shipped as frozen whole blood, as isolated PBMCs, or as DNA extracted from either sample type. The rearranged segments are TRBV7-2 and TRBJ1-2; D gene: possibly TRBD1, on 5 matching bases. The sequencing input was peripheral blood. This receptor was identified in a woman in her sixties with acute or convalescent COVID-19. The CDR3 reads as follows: CASSLSRQGLYGYTF. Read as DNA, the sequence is TGTGCCAGCAGCTTATCCCGCCAGGGCCTCTATGGCTACACCTTC.